The T cell receptor beta chain under discussion was sequenced for a study of T cells in Graves' hyperthyroidism and ophthalmopathy. Absence of ophthalmopathy progression within 18 months defined stable Graves' hyperthyroidism. RNA transcripts served as the template for amplifying TCR beta CDR3 regions. A set of HTBI primers served as the primers for a first-round RT-PCR of the TCR CDR3. TCRdb ran MiXCR on the multiplex PCR reads and lists one entry per CDR3 protein. The data show roughly 580,000 distinct CDR3 sequences, about half seen once. The material sequenced was peripheral blood or thyroid tissue (not recorded which). The receptor was isolated from a woman aged 18-29 years with Graves' hyperthyroidism.

The CDR3 DNA reads TGTGCCAGCAGTTTGAACATTCGCTATGGCTACACCTTC. Residues: CASSLNIRYGYTF. The chain uses TRBV2 and TRBJ1-2; unclear D gene. The CDR3 has 13 residues. Trimming took off 5 bases at V and 4 bases at J, with 11 bases between the two ends. Germline CDR1 is SNHLY and CDR2 is FYNNEI. Based on the CDR3 plus reference TRBV2 and TRBJ1-2, the full variable domain is EPEVTQTPSHQVTQMGQEVILRCVPISNHLYFYWYRQILGQKVEFLVSFYNNEISEKSEIFDDQFSVERPDGSNFTLKIRSTKLEDSAMYFCASSLNIRYGYTFGSGTRLTVV.